This T cell receptor beta chain stems from a study of memory CD4+ T cells and cytomegalovirus serostatus. Across the study: Of the healthy Belgian adults, 9 were CMV seropositive and 20 to 30 seronegative.

Study conclusions and caveats: Each of approximately 73 CMV-associated TCRbeta sequences occurred in one to five individuals.

Sequenced by immunoSEQ multiplex PCR; TCRdb stores in-frame clones only, minus some. Here the sample spans around 84,000 clones, around 80% being singletons. The sort gate was single viable CD3+CD4+CD8-CD45RO+ cells for memory CD4+ T cells. CD4+ T cells were isolated by positive magnetic selection. The CDR3 covers 16 residues. Germline CDR1 reads SGDLS; CDR2 reads YYNGEE. The J segment lost 2 bases and the V segment lost 2 bases, leaving 6 bases of the junction unmatched. Concerning this clone: Its cognate antigen is unknown.

Sample: memory CD4+ T cells from blood. The chain carries TRBV9 and TRBJ2-1; 8 bases are shared with TRBD1. This TCR was sampled from an adult in good health and CMV-seronegative. For the CDR3, the DNA is TGTGCCAGCAGCGTTCAGGGGGCGCCCACCTACAATGAGCAGTTCTTC. Its protein product is CASSVQGAPTYNEQFF.